This TCR beta chain is drawn from a study of T cell responses to AZD1222 COVID-19 vaccine. Study-wide results and limits: Among AZD1222 vaccinees, only 5 to 7 were seropositive at baseline.

V shed 4 bases and J 4 bases; nucleotides not matched to a gene: 6. This CDR3 region has 14 residues. Per germline, CDR1 SGHNT and CDR2 YYREEE (reference sequence). This clone was observed a single time. No antigen is known for it. This table comes from immunoSEQ multiplex PCR, and its TCRdb copy is limited to in-frame clones, with some not included. The sample lists 90,000 to 120,000 clones, around 90% occurring once. The sequencing used peripheral blood, collected on day 0 of AZD1222 vaccination. The sequence was collected from an adult in good health. The chain couples TRBV5-4 to TRBJ1-2; TRBD1 matches 8 bases. The DNA of the CDR3 is TGTGCCAGCAGCCAGGGGGCGGAGGGCTATGGCTACACCTTC. Translated, it gives CASSQGAEGYGYTF.